Listed here are 5 T cell receptor beta chains from one sample, sequenced in a study of T cell responses to AZD1222 COVID-19 vaccine. Profiled with immunoSEQ multiplex PCR; TCRdb holds only in-frame clones, not every one. The table records 130,000 or so clones, 80% to 90% of them present only once. Source: peripheral blood, taken on day 0 of AZD1222 vaccination. These receptors were taken from an adult in good health.

This clone was counted only a few times. J is TRBJ2-7 and V is TRBV5-4; 8 nucleotides agree with TRBD1. The germline V gene encodes CDR1 SGHNT and CDR2 YYREEE (reference sequence). V was pared by 1 base and J by 3 bases, with 3 bases of the junction left unmatched. CDR3 size: 14 residues. The CDR3 loop is CASSLKTGVYEQYF. CDR3 DNA sequence: TGTGCCAGCAGCTTGAAGACAGGGGTCTACGAGCAGTACTTC. The entire variable domain, with the rest obtained from reference TRBV5-4 and TRBJ2-7, is as follows: ETGVTQSPTHLIKTRGQQVTLRCSSQSGHNTVSWYQQALGQGPQFIFQYYREEENGRGNFPPRFSGLQFPNYSSELNVNALELDDSALYLCASSLKTGVYEQYFGPGTRLTVT.

The chain recombines TRBV6-5 with TRBJ1-5, with D uncertain. The germline V and J ends were trimmed by 0 bases and 5 bases, with 8 bases remaining between them. This CDR3 is 14 amino acids long. From germline, CDR1 is MNHEY and CDR2 SVGAGI. CDR3 nucleotide sequence: TGTGCCAGCAGTTACTCGCGGTTGTATCAGCCCCAGCATTTT. The encoded protein is CASSYSRLYQPQHF.

This rearrangement joins TRBV6-4 to TRBJ1-1; D gene unclear. The CDR3 has 12 amino acids. Per the germline V gene, CDR1 is MRHNA and CDR2 is SNTAGT. Trimming left V 7 bases short and J 0 bases short, with 6 bases between. Written as DNA, the CDR3 is TGTGCCAGCATTGAAGTGAACACTGAAGCTTTCTTT. As protein: CASIEVNTEAFF.

The V gene is TRBV10-2, the J gene TRBJ2-7; the match to TRBD1 covers 9 bases. The germline V gene encodes CDR1 WSHSY and CDR2 SAAADI. V gave up 3 bases and J gave up 2 bases; unmatched junction bases: 8. The CDR3 covers 16 residues. CDR3 sequence reads: CASSDDRQGGTYEQYF. CDR3 nucleotide sequence: TGCGCCAGCAGTGATGACCGACAGGGGGGAACCTACGAGCAGTACTTC.

This clone has a single count. J is TRBJ1-3 and V is TRBV3-1 (or the pseudogene TRBV3-2); TRBD1 is a possible D gene (5 bases). This CDR3 spans 17 amino acids. Germline CDR1 reads LGHDT; CDR2 reads YNNKEL (reference sequence). V dropped 4 bases and J dropped 2 bases, with 18 bases sitting between them. CDR3 in DNA: TGTGCCAGCAGCCCCCGATCAAAGACAGTCACTGGAAACACCATATATTTT. The encoded protein is CASSPRSKTVTGNTIYF.